This TCR beta chain originates from a study of post-analysis software for immune sequencing data. Across the whole study: Recorded disease courses covered relapsing-remitting, secondary progressive and progressive-relapsing multiple sclerosis. Some patients had no subtype annotation.

Incorporated into the TCR beta cDNA libraries were unique molecular identifiers, which served to reduce PCR and sequencing biases. One entry per CDR3 protein, called by TCRdb with MiXCR from the PCR reads. The table lists some 700,000 distinct CDR3 sequences, roughly three fifths of them singletons. Comments on this clonotype: Its antigen is undetermined.

Study findings and constraints: Same-batch preparations were strongly co-clustered by F measure. Significantly lower normalized Chao1 diversity was seen in multiple sclerosis patients than in controls.

This receptor was taken from a girl under 10 years old with multiple sclerosis. Sequenced input: blood.

The CDR3 loop is CASSLSQVGYGYTF. CDR3 in DNA: TGCGCCAGCAGCTTGTCCCAGGTTGGCTATGGCTACACCTTC. This chain joins TRBV5-1 and TRBJ1-2, with D hard to call. V lost 1 base to trimming and J lost 4 bases, with 11 bases between them. CDR1 is SGHRS and CDR2 is YFSETQ in the germline V gene. The CDR3 sequence is 14 residues long.